This entry concerns a single T cell receptor beta chain. Its recognized antigen is unknown. No quality values exist for individual bases; no much larger clone is one base distant. The library was built by means of the immunoSEQ multiplex PCR assay. As for how the authors treated the data: Repertoire overlap between subsets was quantified using the Chao-Jaccard similarity index and counts of shared clonotypes. What TCRdb holds here is the immuneACCESS table cut down to in-frame rearrangements. Part of the clones is not present; checked against another copy, under half of the missing clones reflect an unresolved V gene, and the others are unexplained. The V and J calls and the clone size are those of that table, but D and trimming were determined from the DNA. The sample includes fewer than 100,000 clones, with approximately 83% observed a single time. The biggest ten clones account for roughly 0.6% of the sample.

The record originates from a study of CD4 T cell repertoires in COVID-19 (dated by TCRdb to about 2021). Study-level background: For cross-reactivity analysis, CFSE-low cells were expanded with IL-2 for over eight days, then relabeled and restimulated with spike proteins from other coronaviruses. In COVID-19-recovered individuals, the study described naturally processed CD4+ T cell responses to SARS-CoV-2 spike and nucleoprotein and used TCR Vbeta sequencing to evaluate clonal composition. Subset-level TCR Vbeta repertoire analysis of SARS-CoV-2-reactive T cells was performed in a few recovered individuals.

According to the study, the label for this sample's time point signals: sample from a COVID-19-recovered individual after infection. Donors were patients who had recovered from mild-to-severe COVID-19. Memory T cell samples that were not cultured were sequenced immediately after ex vivo isolation. CD4+ total memory, central memory, effector memory and circulating T follicular helper cells were isolated from peripheral blood mononuclear cells. The research as a whole found: Several of the most expanded SARS-CoV-2-reactive clonotypes were shared between two or all three memory subsets, suggesting intraclonal diversification. Between roughly 7 and 27% of SARS-CoV-2 clonotypes were also detected in SARS-CoV and/or HKU1 spike-stimulated secondary cultures, consistent with cross-reactivity.

The sample in question was CD4+ T cells from peripheral blood, obtained after recovery from COVID-19. This receptor was taken from a human donor who had COVID-19.

The CDR3 has the sequence CASSLDSGQGYEQYF. The base sequence is TGTGCCAGCAGCTTAGATTCGGGACAGGGCTACGAGCAGTACTTC. The rearrangement joined TRBV11-2 to TRBJ2-7; 9 bases in the middle match TRBD1. The CDR3 measures 15 amino acids from cysteine to phenylalanine. CDR3 DNA is the only sequence kept; it has 45 bases, read in frame from the first base. V has 0 bases trimmed and J has 3 bases trimmed; junction bases matching no gene number 3. Reading the germline V gene gives CDR1 SGHAT and CDR2 FQNNGV.